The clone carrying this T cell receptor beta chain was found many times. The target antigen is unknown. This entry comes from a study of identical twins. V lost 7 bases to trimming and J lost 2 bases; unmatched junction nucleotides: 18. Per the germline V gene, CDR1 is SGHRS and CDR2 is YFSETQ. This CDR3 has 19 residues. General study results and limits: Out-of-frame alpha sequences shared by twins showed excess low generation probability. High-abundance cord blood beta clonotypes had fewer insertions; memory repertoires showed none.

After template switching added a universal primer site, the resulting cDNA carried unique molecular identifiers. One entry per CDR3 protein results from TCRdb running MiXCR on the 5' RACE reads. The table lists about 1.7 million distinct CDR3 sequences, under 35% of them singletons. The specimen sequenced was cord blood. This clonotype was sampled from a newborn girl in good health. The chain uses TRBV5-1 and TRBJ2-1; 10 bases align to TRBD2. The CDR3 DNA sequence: TGCGCCAGCCAGCAGCCGTCTAGAGTAGGACTAGCGGCCTACAATGAGCAGTTCTTC. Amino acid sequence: CASQQPSRVGLAAYNEQFF.